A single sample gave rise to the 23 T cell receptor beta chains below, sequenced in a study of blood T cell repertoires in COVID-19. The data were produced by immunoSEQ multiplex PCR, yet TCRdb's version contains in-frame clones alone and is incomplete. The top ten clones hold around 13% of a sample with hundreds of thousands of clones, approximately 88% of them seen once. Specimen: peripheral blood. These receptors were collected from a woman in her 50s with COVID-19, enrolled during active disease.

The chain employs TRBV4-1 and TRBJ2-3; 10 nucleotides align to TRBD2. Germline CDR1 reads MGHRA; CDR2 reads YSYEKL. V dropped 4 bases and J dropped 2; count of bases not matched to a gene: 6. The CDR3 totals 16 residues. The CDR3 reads CASSPSGLAYTDTQYF. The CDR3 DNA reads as TGCGCCAGCAGCCCCTCGGGACTAGCGTACACAGATACGCAGTATTTT.

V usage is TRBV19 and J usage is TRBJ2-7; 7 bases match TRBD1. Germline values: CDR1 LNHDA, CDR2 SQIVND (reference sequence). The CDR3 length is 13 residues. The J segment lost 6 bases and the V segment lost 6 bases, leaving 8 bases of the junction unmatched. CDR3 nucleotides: TGTGCCAGTAGCCTTTCTAGACAGGGCGAGCAGTACTTC. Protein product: CASSLSRQGEQYF.

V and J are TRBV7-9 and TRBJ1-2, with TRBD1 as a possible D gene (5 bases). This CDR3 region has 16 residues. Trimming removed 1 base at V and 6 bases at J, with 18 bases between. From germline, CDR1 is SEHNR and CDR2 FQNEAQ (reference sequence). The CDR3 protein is CASSLGGSDRGNGYTF. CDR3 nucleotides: TGTGCCAGCAGCTTAGGAGGCAGCGACAGAGGAAATGGCTACACCTTC.

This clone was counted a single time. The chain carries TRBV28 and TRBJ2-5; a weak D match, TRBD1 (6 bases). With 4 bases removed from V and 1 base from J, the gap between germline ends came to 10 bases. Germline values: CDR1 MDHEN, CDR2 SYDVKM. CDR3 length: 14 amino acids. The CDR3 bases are TGTGCCAGCAGTTATCAGGGGACCCAAGAGACCCAGTACTTC. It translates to CASSYQGTQETQYF.

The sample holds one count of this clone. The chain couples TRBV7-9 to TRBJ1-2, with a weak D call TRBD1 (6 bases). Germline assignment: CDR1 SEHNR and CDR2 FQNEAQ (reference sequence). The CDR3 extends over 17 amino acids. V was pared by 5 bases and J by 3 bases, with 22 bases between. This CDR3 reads CASSVDAGESWDYGYTF. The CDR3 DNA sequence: TGTGCCAGCAGCGTCGACGCAGGGGAGAGTTGGGACTATGGCTACACCTTC.

The chain's CDR3 is CASSQVLVLDEQYF. In nucleotides, the CDR3 is TGTGCCAGCAGCCAAGTCCTAGTTCTCGACGAGCAGTACTTC. The chain is built from TRBV4-2 and TRBJ2-7; D is undetermined. Germline assignment: CDR1 LGHNA and CDR2 YNFKEQ. This CDR3 has 14 amino acids. V was shortened by 1 base and J by 5 bases, with 12 bases between the two germline ends.

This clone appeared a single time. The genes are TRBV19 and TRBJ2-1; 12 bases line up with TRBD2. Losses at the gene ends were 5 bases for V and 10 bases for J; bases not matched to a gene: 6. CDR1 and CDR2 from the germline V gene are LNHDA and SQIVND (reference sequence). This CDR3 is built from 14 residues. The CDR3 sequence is CASSPSGGAGEQFF. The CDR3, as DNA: TGTGCCAGTAGTCCTAGCGGGGGGGCGGGAGAGCAGTTCTTC.

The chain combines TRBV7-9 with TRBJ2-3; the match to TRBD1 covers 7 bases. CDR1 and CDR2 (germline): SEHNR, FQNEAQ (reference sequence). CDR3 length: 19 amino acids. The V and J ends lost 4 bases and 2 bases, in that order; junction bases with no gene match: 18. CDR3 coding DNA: TGTGCCAGCAGCTCCCAAGGGGCCAAAAGGGACAGAGCCACAGATACGCAGTATTTT. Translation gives CASSSQGAKRDRATDTQYF. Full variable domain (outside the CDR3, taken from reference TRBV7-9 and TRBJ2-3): DTGVSQNPRHKITKRGQNVTFRCDPISEHNRLYWYRQTLGQGPEFLTYFQNEAQLEKSRLLSDRFSAERPKGSFSTLEIQRTEQGDSAMYLCASSSQGAKRDRATDTQYFGPGTRLTVL.

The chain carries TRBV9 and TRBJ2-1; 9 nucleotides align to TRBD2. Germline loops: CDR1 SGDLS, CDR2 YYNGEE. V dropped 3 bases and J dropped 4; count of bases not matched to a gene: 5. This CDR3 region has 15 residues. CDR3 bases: TGTGCCAGCAGCGAGACTAGCGGAGTATACAATGAGCAGTTCTTC. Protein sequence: CASSETSGVYNEQFF.

The CDR3 DNA reads TGTGCCAGCAGTCCCAGGAACACCGGGGAGCTGTTTTTT. This encodes CASSPRNTGELFF. The gene calls are TRBV27 and TRBJ2-2; D call uncertain. In germline, CDR1 is MNHEY, CDR2 SMNVEV (reference sequence). The V and J ends lost 5 bases and 1 base respectively, with 5 bases between them. This CDR3 is 13 amino acids long.

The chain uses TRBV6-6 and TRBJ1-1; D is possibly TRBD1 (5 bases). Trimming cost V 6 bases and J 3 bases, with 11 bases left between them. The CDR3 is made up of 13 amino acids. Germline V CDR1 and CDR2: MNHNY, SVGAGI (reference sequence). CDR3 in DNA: TGTGCCAGCAGGAATCCGGGGGACACTGAAGCTTTCTTT. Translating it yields CASRNPGDTEAFF.

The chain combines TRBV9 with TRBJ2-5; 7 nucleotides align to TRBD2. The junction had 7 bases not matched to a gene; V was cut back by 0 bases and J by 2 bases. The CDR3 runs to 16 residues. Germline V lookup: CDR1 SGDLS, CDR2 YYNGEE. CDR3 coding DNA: TGTGCCAGCAGCGTAGGGGGAGGGACCTCTCAAGAGACCCAGTACTTC. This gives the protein CASSVGGGTSQETQYF.

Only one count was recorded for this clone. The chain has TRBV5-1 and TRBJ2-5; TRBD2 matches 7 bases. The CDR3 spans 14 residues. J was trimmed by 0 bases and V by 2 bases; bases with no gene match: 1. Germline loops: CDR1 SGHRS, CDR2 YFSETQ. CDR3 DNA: TGCGCCAGCAGCTTAGGGACTAACCAAGAGACCCAGTACTTC. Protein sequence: CASSLGTNQETQYF.

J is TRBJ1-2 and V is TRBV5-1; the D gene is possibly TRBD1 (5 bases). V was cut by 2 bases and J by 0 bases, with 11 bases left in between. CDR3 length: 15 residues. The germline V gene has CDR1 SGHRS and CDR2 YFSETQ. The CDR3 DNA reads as TGCGCCAGCAGCTTTGGGGCTGCGGCTAACTATGGCTACACCTTC. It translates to CASSFGAAANYGYTF.

The DNA for the CDR3 is TGTGCCAGCAGCTTCTTCACAGATACGCAGTATTTT. It translates to CASSFFTDTQYF. This chain links TRBV5-4 with TRBJ2-3; D gene ambiguous. CDR1 and CDR2 from the germline V gene are SGHNT and YYREEE (reference sequence). V was trimmed by 2 bases and J by 2 bases, leaving 3 bases between them. The CDR3 covers 12 residues.

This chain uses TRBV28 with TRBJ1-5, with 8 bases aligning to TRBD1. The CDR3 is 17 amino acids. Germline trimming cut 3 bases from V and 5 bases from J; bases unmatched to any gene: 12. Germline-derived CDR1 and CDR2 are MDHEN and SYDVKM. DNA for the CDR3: TGTGCCAGCAGTTTCCCCCCTCGAGACAGGGGATATCAGCCCCAGCATTTT. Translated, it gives CASSFPPRDRGYQPQHF.

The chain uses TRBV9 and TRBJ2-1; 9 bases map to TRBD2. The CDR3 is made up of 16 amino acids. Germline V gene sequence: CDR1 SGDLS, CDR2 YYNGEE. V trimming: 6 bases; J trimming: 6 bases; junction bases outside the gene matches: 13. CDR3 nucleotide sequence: TGTGCCAGCAACCAGCGGGGCGGGGGGGCCCCCAATGAGCAGTTCTTC. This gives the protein CASNQRGGGAPNEQFF.

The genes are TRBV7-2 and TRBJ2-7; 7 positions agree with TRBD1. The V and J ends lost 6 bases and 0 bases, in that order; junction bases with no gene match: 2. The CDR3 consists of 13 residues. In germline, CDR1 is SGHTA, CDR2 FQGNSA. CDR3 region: CASSWDSSYEQYF. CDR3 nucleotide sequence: TGTGCCAGCAGTTGGGACAGCTCCTACGAGCAGTACTTC.

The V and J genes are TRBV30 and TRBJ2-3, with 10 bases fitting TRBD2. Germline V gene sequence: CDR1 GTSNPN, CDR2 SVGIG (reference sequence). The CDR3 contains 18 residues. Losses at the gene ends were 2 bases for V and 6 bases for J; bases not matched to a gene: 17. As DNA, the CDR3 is TGTGCCTGGAGTACCACCTTTTGGTCGGCTAGCGGGGGTGATACGCAGTATTTT. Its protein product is CAWSTTFWSASGGDTQYF. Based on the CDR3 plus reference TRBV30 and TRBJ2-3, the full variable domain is SQTIHQWPATLVQPVGSPLSLECTVEGTSNPNLYWYRQAAGRGLQLLFYSVGIGQISSEVPQNLSASRPQDRQFILSSKKLLLSDSGFYLCAWSTTFWSASGGDTQYFGPGTRLTVL.

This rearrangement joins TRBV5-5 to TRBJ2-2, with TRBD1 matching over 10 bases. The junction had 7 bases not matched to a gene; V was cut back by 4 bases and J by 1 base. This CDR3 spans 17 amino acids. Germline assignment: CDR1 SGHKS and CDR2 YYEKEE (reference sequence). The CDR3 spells CASSPGQGVKNTGELFF. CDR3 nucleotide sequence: TGTGCCAGCAGCCCTGGACAGGGGGTGAAGAACACCGGGGAGCTGTTTTTT.

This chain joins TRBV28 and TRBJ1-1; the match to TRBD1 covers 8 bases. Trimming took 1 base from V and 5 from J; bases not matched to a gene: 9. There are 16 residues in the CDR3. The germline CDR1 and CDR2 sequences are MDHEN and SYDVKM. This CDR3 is CASSLSGGALRTEAFF. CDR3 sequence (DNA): TGTGCCAGCAGTTTATCAGGGGGCGCGTTGCGGACTGAAGCTTTCTTT.

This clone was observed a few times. CDR3 region: CASSQDLPGSYNSPLHF. The CDR3 DNA sequence: TGTGCCAGCAGCCAAGATTTACCGGGCTCCTATAATTCACCCCTCCACTTT. The chain couples TRBV3-1 (or the pseudogene TRBV3-2) to TRBJ1-6; no clear D gene. The CDR3 extends over 17 amino acids. The germline gives CDR1 LGHDT, CDR2 YNNKEL (reference sequence). Trimming cost V 0 bases and J 0 bases, with 9 bases left between them.

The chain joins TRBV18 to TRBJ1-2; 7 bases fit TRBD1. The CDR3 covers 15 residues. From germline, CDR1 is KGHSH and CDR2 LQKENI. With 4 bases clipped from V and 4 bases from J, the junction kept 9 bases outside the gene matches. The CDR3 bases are TGTGCCAGCTCACTACAGACAGGGCAGGGCTATGGCTACACCTTC. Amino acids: CASSLQTGQGYGYTF.